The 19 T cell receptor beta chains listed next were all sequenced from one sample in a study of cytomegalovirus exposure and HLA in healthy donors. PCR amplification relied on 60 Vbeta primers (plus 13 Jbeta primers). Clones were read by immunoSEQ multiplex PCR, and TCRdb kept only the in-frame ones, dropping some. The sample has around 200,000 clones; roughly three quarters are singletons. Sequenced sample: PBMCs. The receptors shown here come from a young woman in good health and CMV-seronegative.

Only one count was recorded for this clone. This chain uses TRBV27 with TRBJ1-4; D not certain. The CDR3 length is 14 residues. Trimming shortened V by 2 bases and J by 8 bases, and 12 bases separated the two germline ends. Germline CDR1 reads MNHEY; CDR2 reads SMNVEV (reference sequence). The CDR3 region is CASSLTGSKEKLFF. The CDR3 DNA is TGTGCCAGCAGTTTAACGGGATCAAAAGAAAAACTGTTTTTT.

CDR3 sequence (DNA): TGTGCCAGCAGCCAAGAACATAGACAGACACTTAACTATGGCTACACCTTC. Translating it yields CASSQEHRQTLNYGYTF. This chain connects TRBV4-2 to TRBJ1-2; the D gene is possibly TRBD1 (5 bases). The CDR3 extends over 17 amino acids. The V gene lost 0 bases and the J gene lost 1 base, with 15 bases spanning the gap. Germline V gene sequence: CDR1 LGHNA, CDR2 YNFKEQ.

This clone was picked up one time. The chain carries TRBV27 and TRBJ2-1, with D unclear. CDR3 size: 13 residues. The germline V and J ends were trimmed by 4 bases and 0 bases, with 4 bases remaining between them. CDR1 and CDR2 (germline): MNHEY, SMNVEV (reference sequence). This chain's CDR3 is CASSSNSYNEQFF. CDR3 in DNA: TGTGCCAGCAGTTCAAACTCCTACAATGAGCAGTTCTTC.

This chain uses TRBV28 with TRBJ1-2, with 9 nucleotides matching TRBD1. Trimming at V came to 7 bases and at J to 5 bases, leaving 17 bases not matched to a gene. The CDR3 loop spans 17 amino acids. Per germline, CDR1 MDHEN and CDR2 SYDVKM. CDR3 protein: CASTQTGTGILKYGYTF. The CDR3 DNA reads TGTGCCAGCACCCAAACCGGGACAGGGATCTTAAAGTATGGCTACACCTTC.

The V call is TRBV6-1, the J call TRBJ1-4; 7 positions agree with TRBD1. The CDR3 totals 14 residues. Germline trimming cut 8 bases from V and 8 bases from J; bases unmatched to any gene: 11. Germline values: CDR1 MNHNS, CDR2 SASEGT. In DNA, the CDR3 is TGTGCCAGCGGACAAGACAGGGCAAGGGAAAAACTGTTTTTT. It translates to CASGQDRAREKLFF.

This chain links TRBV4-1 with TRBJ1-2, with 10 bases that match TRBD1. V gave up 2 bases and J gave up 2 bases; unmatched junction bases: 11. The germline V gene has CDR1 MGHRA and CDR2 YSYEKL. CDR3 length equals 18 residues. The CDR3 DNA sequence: TGCGCCAGCAGCCAACCTCAGACAGGGGGCATGAGGAACTATGGCTACACCTTC. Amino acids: CASSQPQTGGMRNYGYTF.

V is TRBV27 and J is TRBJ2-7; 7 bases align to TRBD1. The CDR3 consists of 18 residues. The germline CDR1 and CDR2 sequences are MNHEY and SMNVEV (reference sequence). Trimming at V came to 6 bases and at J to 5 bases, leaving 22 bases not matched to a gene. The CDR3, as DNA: TGTGCCAGCAGCCCTACCCCCCCACAGGGGATATTAACTCACGAGCAGTACTTC. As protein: CASSPTPPQGILTHEQYF.

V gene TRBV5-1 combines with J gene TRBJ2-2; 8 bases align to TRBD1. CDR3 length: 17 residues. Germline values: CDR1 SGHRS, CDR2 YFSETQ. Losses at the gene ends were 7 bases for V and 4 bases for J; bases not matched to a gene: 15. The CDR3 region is CASGHASDRAGTGELFF. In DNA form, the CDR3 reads TGCGCCAGCGGGCATGCCTCGGACAGGGCTGGCACCGGGGAGCTGTTTTTT.

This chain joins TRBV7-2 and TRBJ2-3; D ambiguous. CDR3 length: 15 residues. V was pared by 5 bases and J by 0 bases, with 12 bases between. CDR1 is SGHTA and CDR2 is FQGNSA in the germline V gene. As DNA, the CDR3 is TGTGCCAGCAGCCCAAGATTGACTAGCACAGATACGCAGTATTTT. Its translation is CASSPRLTSTDTQYF. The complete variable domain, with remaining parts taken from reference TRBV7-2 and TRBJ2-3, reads GAGVSQSPSNKVTEKGKDVELRCDPISGHTALYWYRQSLGQGLEFLIYFQGNSAPDKSGLPSDRFSAERTGGSVSTLTIQRTQQEDSAVYLCASSPRLTSTDTQYFGPGTRLTVL.

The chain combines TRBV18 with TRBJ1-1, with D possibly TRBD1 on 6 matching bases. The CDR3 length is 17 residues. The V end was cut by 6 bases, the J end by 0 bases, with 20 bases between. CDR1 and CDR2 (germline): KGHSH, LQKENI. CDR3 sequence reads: CASSHQSRGTMNTEAFF. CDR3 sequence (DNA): TGTGCCAGCTCGCACCAATCCAGGGGAACAATGAACACTGAAGCTTTCTTT.

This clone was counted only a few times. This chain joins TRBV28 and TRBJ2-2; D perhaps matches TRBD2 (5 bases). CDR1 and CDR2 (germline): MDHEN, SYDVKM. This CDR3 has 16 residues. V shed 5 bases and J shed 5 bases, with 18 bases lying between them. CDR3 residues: CASSPPGGSYTGELFF. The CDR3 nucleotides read TGTGCCAGCAGTCCCCCGGGCGGGTCCTATACCGGGGAGCTGTTTTTT. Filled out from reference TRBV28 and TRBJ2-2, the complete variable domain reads DVKVTQSSRYLVKRTGEKVFLECVQDMDHENMFWYRQDPGLGLRLIYFSYDVKMKEKGDIPEGYSVSREKKERFSLILESASTNQTSMYLCASSPPGGSYTGELFFGEGSRLTVL.

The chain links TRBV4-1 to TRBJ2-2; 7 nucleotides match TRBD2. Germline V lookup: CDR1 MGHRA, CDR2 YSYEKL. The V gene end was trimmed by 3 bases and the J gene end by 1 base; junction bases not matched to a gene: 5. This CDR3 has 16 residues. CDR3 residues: CASSHTGLENTGELFF. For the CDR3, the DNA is TGCGCCAGCAGCCATACCGGACTAGAGAACACCGGGGAGCTGTTTTTT.

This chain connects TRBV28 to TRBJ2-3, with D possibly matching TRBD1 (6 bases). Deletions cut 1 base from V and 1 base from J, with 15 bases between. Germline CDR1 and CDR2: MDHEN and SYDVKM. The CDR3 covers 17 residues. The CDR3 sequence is CASSLLIQGRGTDTQYF. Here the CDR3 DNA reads TGTGCCAGCAGTTTATTAATTCAGGGGAGAGGCACAGATACGCAGTATTTT.

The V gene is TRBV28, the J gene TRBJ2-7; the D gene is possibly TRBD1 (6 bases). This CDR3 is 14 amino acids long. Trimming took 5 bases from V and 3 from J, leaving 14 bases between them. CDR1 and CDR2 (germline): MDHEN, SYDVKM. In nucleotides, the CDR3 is TGTGCCAGCAGTCCCCTAACAGGGAACTACGAGCAGTACTTC. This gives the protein CASSPLTGNYEQYF.

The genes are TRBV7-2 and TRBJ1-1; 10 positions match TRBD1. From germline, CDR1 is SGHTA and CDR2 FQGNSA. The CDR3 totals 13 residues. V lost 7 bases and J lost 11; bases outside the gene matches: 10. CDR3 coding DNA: TGTGCCAGCATCACCGGGACAGGGGTGGGGGCTTTCTTT. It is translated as CASITGTGVGAFF.

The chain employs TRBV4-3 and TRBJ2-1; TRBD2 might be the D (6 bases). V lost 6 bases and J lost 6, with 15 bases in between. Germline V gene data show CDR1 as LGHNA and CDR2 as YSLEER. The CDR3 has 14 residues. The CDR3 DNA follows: TGCGCCAGCAGTATAATAGCGGAGAGCAATGAGCAGTTCTTC. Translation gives CASSIIAESNEQFF.

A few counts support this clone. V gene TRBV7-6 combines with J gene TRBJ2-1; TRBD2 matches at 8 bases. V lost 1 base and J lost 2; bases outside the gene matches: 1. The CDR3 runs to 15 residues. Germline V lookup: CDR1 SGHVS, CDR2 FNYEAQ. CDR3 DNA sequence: TGTGCCAGCAGCTTAGAAGCGGGGGCCTACAATGAGCAGTTCTTC. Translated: CASSLEAGAYNEQFF.

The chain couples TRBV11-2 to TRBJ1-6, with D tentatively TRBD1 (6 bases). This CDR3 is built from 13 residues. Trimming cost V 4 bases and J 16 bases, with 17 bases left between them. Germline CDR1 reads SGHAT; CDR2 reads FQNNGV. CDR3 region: CASSSLDRSSLHF. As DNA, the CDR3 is TGTGCCAGCAGCTCCCTTGACAGGTCCTCGCTCCACTTT.

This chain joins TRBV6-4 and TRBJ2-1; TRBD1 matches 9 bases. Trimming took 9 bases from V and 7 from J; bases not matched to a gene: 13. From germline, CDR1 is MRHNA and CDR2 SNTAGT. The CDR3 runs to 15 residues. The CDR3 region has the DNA TGTGCCAGTGCTCACCGGGACAGGGATATTAATGAGCAGTTCTTC. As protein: CASAHRDRDINEQFF.